This entry features one TCR beta chain sequence. As yet, its antigen is unknown. The sample originates from a study of a mutant IDH1 vaccine in newly diagnosed glioma. This CDR3 comprises 18 residues. The germline gives CDR1 MDHEN, CDR2 SYDVKM. The J segment lost 2 bases and the V segment lost 4 bases, leaving 14 bases of the junction unmatched. Time point meaning: week 23, last vaccination. Vaccinated patients received 300 ug of mutant IDH1 20-mer peptide per dose, with topical imiquimod. Using immunoSEQ multiplex PCR, the repertoire was profiled, and TCRdb retains in-frame clones only, with some absent. The table records around 76,000 clones, approximately 89% of them present only once.

The V call is TRBV28, the J call TRBJ2-3, with 8 bases matching TRBD1. The sequence came from a woman aged 45-65 years with glioma. The sample here was PBMCs, taken from a glioma patient whose treatment included an IDH1 peptide vaccine. The CDR3 nucleotides read TGTGCCAGCAGTTCCCTAGCTCGGACAGGGAGCGACACAGATACGCAGTATTTT. This sequence encodes CASSSLARTGSDTDTQYF.